This section outlines one T cell receptor (beta chain) sequence together with its context. The target antigen is unknown. The CDR3 covers 15 residues. Germline V gene data show CDR1 as MDHEN and CDR2 as SYDVKM. V shed 2 bases and J shed 1 base, with 12 bases lying between them. Produced via immunoSEQ multiplex PCR; TCRdb's table is partial and in-frame only. The data show 60,000 or so clones, with approximately 86% seen just once and about 0.88% held by the top ten. The sample comes from a study of OX40 agonist ivuxolimab in advanced cancers. Broader study findings: Clones of CD4+ and CD8+ blood T cells grew by week 6 at doses of 0.1 to 3.0 mg/kg.

This sample comprised CD4+ or CD8+ T cells sorted from blood, obtained in a trial of the OX40 agonist ivuxolimab. This TCR derives from an adult with an advanced solid tumor such as melanoma, head and neck, liver or kidney cancer. This chain connects TRBV28 to TRBJ2-7; D is unresolved. CDR3 loop: CASSLPRPPSYEQYF. CDR3 in DNA: TGTGCCAGCAGTTTACCCAGGCCCCCGTCCTACGAGCAGTACTTC.